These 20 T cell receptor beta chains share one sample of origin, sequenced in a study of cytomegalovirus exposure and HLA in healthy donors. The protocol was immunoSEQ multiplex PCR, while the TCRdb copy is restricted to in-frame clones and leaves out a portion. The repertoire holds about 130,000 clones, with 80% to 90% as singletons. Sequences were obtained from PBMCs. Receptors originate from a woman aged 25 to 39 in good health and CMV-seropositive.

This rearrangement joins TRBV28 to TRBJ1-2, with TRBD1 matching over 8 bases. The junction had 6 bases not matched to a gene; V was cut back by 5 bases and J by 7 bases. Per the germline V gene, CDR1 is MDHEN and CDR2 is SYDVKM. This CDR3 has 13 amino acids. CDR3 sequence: CASSLTGEVGYTF. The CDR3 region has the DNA TGTGCCAGCAGTCTGACAGGGGAAGTTGGCTACACCTTC.

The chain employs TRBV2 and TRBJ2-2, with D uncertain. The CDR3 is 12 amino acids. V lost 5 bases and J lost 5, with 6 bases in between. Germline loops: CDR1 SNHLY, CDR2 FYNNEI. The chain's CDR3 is CASSYTTGELFF. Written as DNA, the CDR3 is TGTGCCAGCAGTTATACTACCGGGGAGCTGTTTTTT.

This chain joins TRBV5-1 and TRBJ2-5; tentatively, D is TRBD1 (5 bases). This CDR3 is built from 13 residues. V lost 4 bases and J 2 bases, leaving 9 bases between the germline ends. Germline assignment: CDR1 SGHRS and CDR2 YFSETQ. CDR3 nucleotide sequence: TGCGCCAGCAGCAGGACACCACAAGAGACCCAGTACTTC. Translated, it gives CASSRTPQETQYF.

The CDR3 bases are TGCGCCAGCAGCCCACAGACCGCGAACACTGAAGCTTTCTTT. This gives the protein CASSPQTANTEAFF. J is TRBJ1-1 and V is TRBV5-1; D remains unclear. CDR1 is SGHRS and CDR2 is YFSETQ in the germline V gene. Trimming removed 4 bases at V and 1 base at J, with 11 bases between. The CDR3 has 14 amino acids.

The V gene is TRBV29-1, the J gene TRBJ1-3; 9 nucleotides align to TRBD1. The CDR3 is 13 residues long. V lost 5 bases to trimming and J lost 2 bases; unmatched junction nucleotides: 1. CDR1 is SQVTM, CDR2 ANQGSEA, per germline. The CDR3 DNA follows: TGCAGCGTTCGGACAGGGGCTGGAAACACCATATATTTT. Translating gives CSVRTGAGNTIYF.

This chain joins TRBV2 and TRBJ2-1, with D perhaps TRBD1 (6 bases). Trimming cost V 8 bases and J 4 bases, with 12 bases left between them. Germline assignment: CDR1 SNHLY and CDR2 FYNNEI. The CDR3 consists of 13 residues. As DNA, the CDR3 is TGTGCCAGCGGGGGCTCCTCTTACAATGAGCAGTTCTTC. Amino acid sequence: CASGGSSYNEQFF.

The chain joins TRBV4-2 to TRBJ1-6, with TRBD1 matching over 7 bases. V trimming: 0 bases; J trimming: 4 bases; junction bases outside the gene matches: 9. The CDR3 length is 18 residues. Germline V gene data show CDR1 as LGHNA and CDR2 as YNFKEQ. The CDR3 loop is CASSQDWARGFYNSPLHF. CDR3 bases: TGTGCCAGCAGCCAAGATTGGGCCAGGGGGTTTTATAATTCACCCCTCCACTTT.

The CDR3 nucleotides read TGTGCCAGCAGCTTGGGCACCGGATTCTCTGGGGCCAACGTCCTGACTTTC. This encodes CASSLGTGFSGANVLTF. The gene calls are TRBV11-2 and TRBJ2-6; D not resolved. The CDR3 loop spans 17 amino acids. Germline V lookup: CDR1 SGHAT, CDR2 FQNNGV. V gave up 3 bases and J gave up 0 bases, with 12 bases separating them.

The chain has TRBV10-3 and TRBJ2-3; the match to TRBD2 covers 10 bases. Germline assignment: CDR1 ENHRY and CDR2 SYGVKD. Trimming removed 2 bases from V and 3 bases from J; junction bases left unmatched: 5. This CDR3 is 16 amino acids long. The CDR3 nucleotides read TGTGCCATCAGTGAGCCCTTAGCGGGGGGTACAGATACGCAGTATTTT. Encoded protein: CAISEPLAGGTDTQYF.

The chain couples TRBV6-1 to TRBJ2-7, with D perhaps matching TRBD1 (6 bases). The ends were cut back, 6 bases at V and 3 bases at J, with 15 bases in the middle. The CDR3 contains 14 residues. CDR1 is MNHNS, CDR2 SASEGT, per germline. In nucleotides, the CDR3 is TGTGCCAGCAGCGATCAGGGGTCCGGCTACGAGCAGTACTTC. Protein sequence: CASSDQGSGYEQYF.

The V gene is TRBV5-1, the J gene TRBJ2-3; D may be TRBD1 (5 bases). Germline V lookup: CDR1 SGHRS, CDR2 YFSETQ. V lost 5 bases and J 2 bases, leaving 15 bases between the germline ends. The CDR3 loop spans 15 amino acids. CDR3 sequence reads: CASSPRGAPTDTQYF. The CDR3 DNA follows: TGCGCCAGCAGTCCTCGTGGGGCCCCCACAGATACGCAGTATTTT. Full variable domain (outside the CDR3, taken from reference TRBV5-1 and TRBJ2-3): KAGVTQTPRYLIKTRGQQVTLSCSPISGHRSVSWYQQTPGQGLQFLFEYFSETQRNKGNFPGRFSGRQFSNSRSEMNVSTLELGDSALYLCASSPRGAPTDTQYFGPGTRLTVL.

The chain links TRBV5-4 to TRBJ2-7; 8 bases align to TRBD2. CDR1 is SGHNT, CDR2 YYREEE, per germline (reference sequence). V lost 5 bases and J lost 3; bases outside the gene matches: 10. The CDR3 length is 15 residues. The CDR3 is CASSFAGTSGYEQYF. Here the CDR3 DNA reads TGTGCCAGCAGTTTCGCCGGGACTAGTGGCTACGAGCAGTACTTC. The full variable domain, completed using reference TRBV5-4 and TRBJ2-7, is ETGVTQSPTHLIKTRGQQVTLRCSSQSGHNTVSWYQQALGQGPQFIFQYYREEENGRGNFPPRFSGLQFPNYSSELNVNALELDDSALYLCASSFAGTSGYEQYFGPGTRLTVT.

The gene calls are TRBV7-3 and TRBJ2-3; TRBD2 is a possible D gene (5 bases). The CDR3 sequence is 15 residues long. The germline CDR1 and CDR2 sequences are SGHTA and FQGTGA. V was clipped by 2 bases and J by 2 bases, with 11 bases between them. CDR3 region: CASSLSAVPTDTQYF. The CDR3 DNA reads TGTGCCAGCAGCTTATCAGCGGTCCCCACAGATACGCAGTATTTT.

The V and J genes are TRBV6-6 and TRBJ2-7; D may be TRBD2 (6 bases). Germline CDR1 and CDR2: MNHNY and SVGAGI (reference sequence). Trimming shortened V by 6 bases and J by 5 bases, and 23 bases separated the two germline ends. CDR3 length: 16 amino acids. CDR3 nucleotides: TGTGCCAGCAGCCCCCCCGGGGGACCAATGCACGACGAGCAGTACTTC. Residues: CASSPPGGPMHDEQYF.

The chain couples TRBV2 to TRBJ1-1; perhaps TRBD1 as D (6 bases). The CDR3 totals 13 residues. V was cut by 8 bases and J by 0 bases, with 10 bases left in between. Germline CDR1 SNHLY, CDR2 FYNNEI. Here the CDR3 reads CASSGEMNTEAFF. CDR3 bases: TGTGCCAGCTCAGGGGAAATGAACACTGAAGCTTTCTTT.

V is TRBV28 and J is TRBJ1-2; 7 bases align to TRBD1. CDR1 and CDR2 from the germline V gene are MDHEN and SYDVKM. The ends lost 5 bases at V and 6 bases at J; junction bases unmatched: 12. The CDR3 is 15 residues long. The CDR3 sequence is CASSGRQGELDGYTF. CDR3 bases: TGTGCCAGCAGTGGACGACAGGGAGAATTGGATGGCTACACCTTC.

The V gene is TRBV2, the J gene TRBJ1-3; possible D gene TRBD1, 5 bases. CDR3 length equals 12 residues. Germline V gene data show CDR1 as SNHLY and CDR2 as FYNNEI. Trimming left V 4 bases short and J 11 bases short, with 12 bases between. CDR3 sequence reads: CASSGQGGAIYF. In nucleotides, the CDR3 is TGTGCCAGCAGTGGGCAGGGAGGGGCCATATATTTT.

The CDR3 protein is CASSSSGTASVEAFF. The CDR3 bases are TGCGCCAGCAGCTCCTCAGGGACAGCCTCCGTTGAAGCTTTCTTT. The gene calls are TRBV5-1 and TRBJ1-1; TRBD1 aligns across 7 bases. Germline V gene data show CDR1 as SGHRS and CDR2 as YFSETQ. The CDR3 covers 15 residues. V was pared by 3 bases and J by 7 bases, with 12 bases of the junction left unmatched.

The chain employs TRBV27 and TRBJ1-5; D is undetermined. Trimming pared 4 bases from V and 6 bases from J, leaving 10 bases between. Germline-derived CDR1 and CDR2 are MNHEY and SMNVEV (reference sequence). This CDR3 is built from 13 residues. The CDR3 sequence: CASSYWGGQPQHF. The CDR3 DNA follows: TGTGCCAGCAGTTACTGGGGAGGTCAGCCCCAGCATTTT.

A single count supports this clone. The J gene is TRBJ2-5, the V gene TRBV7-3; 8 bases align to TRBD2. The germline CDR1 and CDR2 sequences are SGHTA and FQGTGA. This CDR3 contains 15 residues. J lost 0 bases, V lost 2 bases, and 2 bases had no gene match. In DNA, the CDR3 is TGTGCCAGCAGCTTAGGCGGGAGGTACCAAGAGACCCAGTACTTC. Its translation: CASSLGGRYQETQYF. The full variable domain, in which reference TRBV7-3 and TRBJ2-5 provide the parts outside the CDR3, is GAGVSQTPSNKVTEKGKYVELRCDPISGHTALYWYRQSLGQGPEFLIYFQGTGAADDSGLPNDRFFAVRPEGSVSTLKIQRTERGDSAVYLCASSLGGRYQETQYFGPGTRLLVL.